This TCR beta chain was retrieved from a study of blood T cell repertoires in COVID-19. For the study at large: Collection of acute and convalescent COVID-19 samples took place in the United States, Italy and Spain. The analysed material was cDNA or gDNA that came from T cells, B-cell-depleted T cells, or PBMCs.

Original methodology: By means of reference gene primer amplification, nucleated cell counts were estimated. Clones were read by immunoSEQ multiplex PCR, and TCRdb kept only the in-frame ones, dropping some. The V and J calls and the clone size are those of that table, but D and trimming were determined from the DNA. The sample comprises fewer than 100,000 clones, approximately 90% of which are singletons, and roughly 0.78% rests with the top ten. Points on this clone: No DNA is shown, since the ends of the CDR3 on it are uncertain; the CDR3 is the one TCRdb lists.

CDR1 is SEHNR and CDR2 is FQNEAQ in the germline V gene (reference sequence). Both ends counted, the CDR3 spans 11 residues. This sequence joins TRBV7-9 and TRBJ1-2. The TCR was taken from an elderly woman with acute or convalescent COVID-19. The sequencing input was peripheral blood. CDR3 residues: CASSLHFGYTF.